The present entry profiles one TCR beta chain with its context. Its antigen is still unknown. Sequencing was performed with immunoSEQ multiplex PCR; in TCRdb, only in-frame clones are kept and a portion is missing. The table lists fewer than 150,000 clones, about 86% of them singletons. This sample is part of a study of T cell responses to AZD1222 COVID-19 vaccine. Study-level points and caveats: Vaccination with two AZD1222 doses was followed by a rise in Spike-specific TCR breadth and depth. None of the repertoires were sampled until the peak T cell response had passed. Unmutated variant regions are reportedly the target of nearly half of TCRs that are spike-specific.

The CDR3 covers 15 residues. The trim removed 1 base at V and 2 bases at J, leaving 4 bases unmatched. The germline CDR1 and CDR2 sequences are LGHNA and YNFKEQ. The source was peripheral blood, collected 28 days after the second AZD1222 dose. The receptor's source is an adult who received the AZD1222 COVID-19 vaccine. V and J are TRBV4-2 and TRBJ1-2; 7 nucleotides line up with TRBD1. CDR3 sequence reads: CASSQGQGENYGYTF. CDR3 DNA sequence: TGTGCCAGCAGCCAAGGACAGGGCGAGAACTATGGCTACACCTTC.